The source of this T cell receptor (beta chain) is a study of regulatory T cells in long-lasting Graves disease. Whole-study context: Persistence in Graves' disease required over 5 years of antithyroid drugs plus positive TSH receptor antibodies.

The CDR3 runs to 13 residues. V dropped 6 bases and J dropped 3; count of bases not matched to a gene: 2. Germline V gives CDR1 DFQATT, CDR2 SNEGSKA (reference sequence). Arm-PCR of CDR3 regions and iRepertoire HTBI primers were the basis on which TCR beta libraries were built. TCRdb itself ran the multiplex PCR reads through MiXCR, one entry per CDR3 protein. The sample has about 470,000 distinct CDR3 sequences; 20% to 25% are singletons. Time point indicated: persistent/refractory GD, antithyroid drugs over 5 years with positive TRAb. Preparation of the TCR library used RNA extracted from PBMCs. This clonotype was recorded many times.

The TCR comes from a female donor with Graves disease. This rearrangement joins TRBV20-1 to TRBJ2-7, with TRBD2 matching 13 bases. The sample in question was peripheral blood mononuclear cells (PBMCs), obtained when the disease was refractory, from a patient treated with antithyroid drugs. CDR3 sequence: CSAGLAGLYEQYF. DNA for the CDR3: TGCAGTGCGGGACTAGCGGGGCTCTACGAGCAGTACTTC.